These T cell receptor beta chains were read from a single sample in a study of CD8 T cells in Susac syndrome. TCRdb redid the calling of the immunoSEQ multiplex PCR reads with MiXCR, one entry per CDR3 protein. The sample holds about 250,000 distinct CDR3 sequences; around 95% are singletons and the top ten take roughly 0.072%. The sample comprised CD4+ T cells from PBMCs. These receptor sequences come from a human donor with multiple sclerosis. CDR3s include the opening cysteine and the closing phenylalanine or tryptophan. Fields, in order: V gene, J gene, D gene, clone size, CDR3 DNA, CDR3 protein. D genes are given only for firm matches. Only part of the rows carry a size: once, few, many, or a class if the clone is expanded.

v_gene: TRBV10-3
j_gene: TRBJ2-4
d_gene: -
abundance: -
CDR3nt: TGTGCCATCAGTGAGTCGGGAGGGGGGATTCAGTACTTC
CDR3aa: CAISESGGGIQYF

v_gene: TRBV10-2
j_gene: TRBJ1-2
d_gene: TRBD1
abundance: -
CDR3nt: TGCGCCAGCAGTGAGAACAGGGGAGGGGGCTACACCTTC
CDR3aa: CASSENRGGGYTF

v_gene: TRBV7-2
j_gene: TRBJ2-7
d_gene: -
abundance: -
CDR3nt: TGTGCCAGCAGCCAGACTAGAGACGACGAGCAGTACTTC
CDR3aa: CASSQTRDDEQYF

v_gene: TRBV29-1
j_gene: TRBJ2-3
d_gene: TRBD2
abundance: once
CDR3nt: TGCAGCGTTGACGATCTAGCGGTAACAGATACGCAGTATTTT
CDR3aa: CSVDDLAVTDTQYF

v_gene: TRBV29-1
j_gene: TRBJ2-1
d_gene: -
abundance: -
CDR3nt: TGCAGCGTTGAAGACCTAGCTTCGCAGTTCTTC
CDR3aa: CSVEDLASQFF

v_gene: TRBV10-3
j_gene: TRBJ2-7
d_gene: -
abundance: -
CDR3nt: TGTGCCATCAGGCCTAGTGGGGGTGCCTACGAGCAGTACTTC
CDR3aa: CAIRPSGGAYEQYF

v_gene: TRBV19
j_gene: TRBJ1-1
d_gene: TRBD1
abundance: -
CDR3nt: TGTGCCAGTAGACCGGACAGGACGGGCACTGAAGCTTTCTTT
CDR3aa: CASRPDRTGTEAFF

v_gene: TRBV5-1
j_gene: TRBJ2-5
d_gene: TRBD2
abundance: once
CDR3nt: TGCGCCAGCAGCTTCCTAGCGGGAGCTGGTGAGACCCAGTACTTC
CDR3aa: CASSFLAGAGETQYF

v_gene: TRBV6-6
j_gene: TRBJ1-5
d_gene: -
abundance: -
CDR3nt: TGTGCCAGCAGTTACTCCGGACACAATAGCAATCAGCCCCAGCATTTT
CDR3aa: CASSYSGHNSNQPQHF

v_gene: TRBV19
j_gene: TRBJ1-4
d_gene: -
abundance: -
CDR3nt: TGTGCCAGTAGTACCCCTTTCGAAAAACTGTTTTTT
CDR3aa: CASSTPFEKLFF

v_gene: TRBV24-1
j_gene: TRBJ2-5
d_gene: -
abundance: -
CDR3nt: TGTGCCACCAGTGATACCCCGAAGGGGGTTTGGGAGACCCAGTACTTC
CDR3aa: CATSDTPKGVWETQYF

v_gene: TRBV6-6
j_gene: TRBJ1-3
d_gene: -
abundance: -
CDR3nt: TGTGCCAGCGTGGCGGGGCCCGGTGCTGGAAACACCATATATTTT
CDR3aa: CASVAGPGAGNTIYF

v_gene: TRBV29-1
j_gene: TRBJ2-3
d_gene: -
abundance: -
CDR3nt: TGCAGCGTCCTTAGAACAGGAAACACAGATACGCAGTATTTT
CDR3aa: CSVLRTGNTDTQYF

v_gene: TRBV10-3
j_gene: TRBJ1-4
d_gene: -
abundance: -
CDR3nt: TGTGCCATCAGTGAGTCGAATGAAAAACTGTTTTTT
CDR3aa: CAISESNEKLFF

v_gene: TRBV7-6
j_gene: TRBJ2-5
d_gene: -
abundance: -
CDR3nt: TGTGCCAGCAGCCCTACCGCGATAACAGGGACCCAGTACTTC
CDR3aa: CASSPTAITGTQYF

v_gene: TRBV28
j_gene: TRBJ1-1
d_gene: TRBD1
abundance: -
CDR3nt: TGTGCCAGCATTTCGCCGGGACAGGGGGCCTCTGAAGCTTTCTTT
CDR3aa: CASISPGQGASEAFF

v_gene: TRBV13
j_gene: TRBJ2-5
d_gene: TRBD1
abundance: -
CDR3nt: TGTGCCAACAGCCTCCACCGGACAGGGGGAGAGACCCAGTACTTC
CDR3aa: CANSLHRTGGETQYF

v_gene: TRBV29-1
j_gene: TRBJ2-3
d_gene: -
abundance: -
CDR3nt: TGCAGCGTTGAAGGGAACAGGGGGGGGATCACAGATACGCAGTATTTT
CDR3aa: CSVEGNRGGITDTQYF

v_gene: TRBV7-8
j_gene: TRBJ2-3
d_gene: -
abundance: -
CDR3nt: TGTGCCAGCAGCATTGGGGAACCTCCCCGTGATACGCAGTATTTT
CDR3aa: CASSIGEPPRDTQYF

v_gene: TRBV30
j_gene: TRBJ1-2
d_gene: -
abundance: -
CDR3nt: TGTGCCTGGAGGGGTGGACAGAACTATGGCTACACCTTC
CDR3aa: CAWRGGQNYGYTF

v_gene: TRBV5-6
j_gene: TRBJ2-3
d_gene: -
abundance: -
CDR3nt: TGTGCCAGCAGCCCCACGGGGATCGCAGATACGCAGTATTTT
CDR3aa: CASSPTGIADTQYF

v_gene: TRBV19
j_gene: TRBJ1-5
d_gene: TRBD1
abundance: -
CDR3nt: TGTGCCAGCCGTCGGACAGGAGCCGGTCAGCCCCAGCATTTT
CDR3aa: CASRRTGAGQPQHF

v_gene: TRBV15
j_gene: TRBJ1-1
d_gene: -
abundance: -
CDR3nt: TGTGCCACCAGCAGAGATTTAACCGGGTTGGCTTTCTTT
CDR3aa: CATSRDLTGLAFF

v_gene: TRBV5-4
j_gene: TRBJ2-7
d_gene: -
abundance: -
CDR3nt: TGTGCCACGCGAGGGGGAAGGTTCTCCTACGAGCAGTACTTC
CDR3aa: CATRGGRFSYEQYF

v_gene: TRBV2
j_gene: TRBJ2-3
d_gene: -
abundance: -
CDR3nt: TGTGCCAGCAGTGTGGGCCCGGGCCCCACAGATACGCAGTATTTT
CDR3aa: CASSVGPGPTDTQYF

v_gene: TRBV6-1
j_gene: TRBJ2-2
d_gene: -
abundance: -
CDR3nt: TGTGCCAGCAGCCGGGGACTCGAGCCGACTACCGGGGAGCTGTTTTTT
CDR3aa: CASSRGLEPTTGELFF

v_gene: TRBV24-1
j_gene: TRBJ1-2
d_gene: -
abundance: -
CDR3nt: TGTGCCACCAGGGGCGAGAACTATGGCTACACCTTC
CDR3aa: CATRGENYGYTF

v_gene: TRBV4-1
j_gene: TRBJ1-5
d_gene: -
abundance: -
CDR3nt: TGCGCCAGCAGCCTCTATGACAGAGGCAATCAGCCCCAGCATTTT
CDR3aa: CASSLYDRGNQPQHF

v_gene: TRBV5-4
j_gene: TRBJ2-2
d_gene: TRBD1
abundance: -
CDR3nt: TGTGCCAGCAGCTCGAGCAGGGGGCCTACCGGGGAGCTGTTTTTT
CDR3aa: CASSSSRGPTGELFF

v_gene: TRBV6-6
j_gene: TRBJ2-5
d_gene: TRBD1
abundance: -
CDR3nt: TGTGCCAGCAGTCCCCGGGACAGGGGACGGGAGACCCAGTACTTC
CDR3aa: CASSPRDRGRETQYF

v_gene: TRBV5-1
j_gene: TRBJ2-3
d_gene: -
abundance: -
CDR3nt: TGCGCCAGCAGCTTGTCTGACTTCAGATTCACAGATACGCAGTATTTT
CDR3aa: CASSLSDFRFTDTQYF

v_gene: TRBV7-8
j_gene: TRBJ1-1
d_gene: TRBD1
abundance: once
CDR3nt: TGTGCCAGCAGCTTAGGGAGGGGGCAGGGTACTGAAGCTTTCTTT
CDR3aa: CASSLGRGQGTEAFF